This entry lists 7 T cell receptor beta chains sequenced from one sample in a study of patients and donors after allogeneic stem cell transplantation. TCRdb ran MiXCR on the RT-PCR reads and lists one entry per CDR3 protein. The sample lists about 200,000 distinct CDR3 sequences; 35% to 50% were seen once. Specimen: blood, either unsorted or a sorted T cell fraction (not recorded which). All receptors derive from a human donor who was either an allogeneic HSCT recipient or a stem cell or donor lymphocyte infusion donor (not recorded which). It is not recorded whose cells these are; they may come from a transplant donor.

This clonotype showed up just a few times. The chain links TRBV9 to TRBJ2-2, with 8 bases matching TRBD2. CDR1 is SGDLS, CDR2 YYNGEE, per germline. CDR3 length: 15 residues. Germline trimming cut 4 bases from V and 0 bases from J; bases unmatched to any gene: 2. CDR3 DNA sequence: TGTGCCAGCAGCCCGGGACTAGCGAACACCGGGGAGCTGTTTTTT. Amino acid sequence: CASSPGLANTGELFF.

This clonotype was counted a few times. This chain joins TRBV7-9 and TRBJ1-3; D not certain. Trimming shortened V by 8 bases and J by 0 bases, and 11 bases separated the two germline ends. CDR1 and CDR2 (germline): SEHNR, FQNEAQ (reference sequence). This CDR3 region has 14 residues. CDR3 nucleotides: TGTGCCAGCCCGACCGGGAACTCTGGAAACACCATATATTTT. Its translation: CASPTGNSGNTIYF. Variable domain in full (rest from reference TRBV7-9 and TRBJ1-3): DTGVSQNPRHKITKRGQNVTFRCDPISEHNRLYWYRQTLGQGPEFLTYFQNEAQLEKSRLLSDRFSAERPKGSFSTLEIQRTEQGDSAMYLCASPTGNSGNTIYFGEGSWLTVV.

V gene TRBV5-1 combines with J gene TRBJ2-7; 9 bases line up with TRBD2. The CDR3 totals 15 residues. Trimming at V came to 2 bases and at J to 1 base, leaving 4 bases not matched to a gene. The germline V gene has CDR1 SGHRS and CDR2 YFSETQ. The CDR3: CASSFSAGGSYEQYF. For the CDR3, the DNA is TGCGCCAGCAGCTTTTCAGCGGGAGGTTCCTACGAGCAGTACTTC.

This clonotype was counted between two and nine times. V and J are TRBV7-2 and TRBJ1-2, with D perhaps TRBD1 (5 bases). Trimming took 4 bases from V and 0 from J, leaving 12 bases between them. The germline gives CDR1 SGHTA, CDR2 FQGNSA. The CDR3 extends over 15 amino acids. The CDR3: CASSSQWGANYGYTF. In DNA, the CDR3 is TGTGCCAGCAGCTCCCAGTGGGGCGCTAACTATGGCTACACCTTC. The whole variable domain, filled in from reference TRBV7-2 and TRBJ1-2, reads GAGVSQSPSNKVTEKGKDVELRCDPISGHTALYWYRQSLGQGLEFLIYFQGNSAPDKSGLPSDRFSAERTGGSVSTLTIQRTQQEDSAVYLCASSSQWGANYGYTFGSGTRLTVV.

CDR3 protein: CASSQDGTSGVQETQYF. CDR3 nucleotide sequence: TGTGCCAGCAGCCAAGATGGGACTAGCGGGGTGCAAGAGACCCAGTACTTC. This chain joins TRBV4-2 and TRBJ2-5; 13 nucleotides match TRBD2. The CDR3 covers 17 residues. The germline CDR1 and CDR2 sequences are LGHNA and YNFKEQ. V was clipped by 0 bases and J by 2 bases; unmatched bases: 3.

This chain links TRBV7-9 with TRBJ2-7; D is uncertain. V lost 1 base and J lost 0, with 10 bases in between. CDR1 is SEHNR and CDR2 is FQNEAQ in the germline V gene (reference sequence). This CDR3 comprises 15 residues. CDR3 loop: CASSLVGSSSYEQYF. The CDR3 bases are TGTGCCAGCAGCTTAGTCGGCTCGAGCTCCTACGAGCAGTACTTC.

The rearrangement uses TRBV6-5 and TRBJ1-2; D gene ambiguous. The CDR3 is made up of 15 amino acids. The germline gives CDR1 MNHEY, CDR2 SVGAGI. Trimming cost V 4 bases and J 11 bases, with 23 bases left between them. CDR3 nucleotide sequence: TGTGCCAGCAGTTCCCCAACCGTAACCAACATGGTATACACCTTC. It is translated as CASSSPTVTNMVYTF.